The source of this T cell receptor (beta chain) is a study of cytomegalovirus exposure and HLA in healthy donors. Study context: Early release data held approximately 81 million unique TCRs from HLA-typed donors.

Germline-derived CDR1 and CDR2 are MNHEY and SMNVEV (reference sequence). CDR3 length equals 14 residues. V dropped 2 bases and J dropped 5; count of bases not matched to a gene: 2. The PCR was carried out with 60 Vbeta primers and 13 Jbeta primers. Assay used: immunoSEQ multiplex PCR; TCRdb lists only in-frame clones, some missing. The repertoire has 95,000 to 150,000 clones, roughly 66% of them found once; the top ten carry 4.8%. Study-level findings and limits: Exclusion applied to some V segments, including TRBV6-2 and TRBV6-3, as they were indistinguishable.

This clone came up a few times. Its antigen remains unknown. This receptor was identified in a man in his sixties in good health and CMV-seropositive. The chain links TRBV27 to TRBJ2-5; 10 nucleotides line up with TRBD1. Sequenced material: PBMCs. Here the CDR3 reads CASSLDRGRETQYF. For the CDR3, the DNA is TGTGCCAGCAGTTTAGACAGGGGGCGGGAGACCCAGTACTTC.